The 10 T cell receptor beta chains below all came from one sample that was sequenced in a study of blood T cell repertoires in COVID-19. TCRdb's copy holds only in-frame clones and misses some; the assay was immunoSEQ multiplex PCR. The table records about 160,000 clones, approximately 88% of them present only once. Source material: peripheral blood. These receptor sequences come from a woman in her sixties with acute or convalescent COVID-19.

CDR3 DNA: TGTGCCAGCACCGGAGGACAGGGGGATAAAGGCTACACCTTC. This codes for CASTGGQGDKGYTF. The V call is TRBV7-3, the J call TRBJ1-2, with 10 bases fitting TRBD1. Germline V gene lookup returns CDR1 SGHTA and CDR2 FQGTGA. The CDR3 has 14 residues. V gave up 7 bases and J gave up 8 bases; unmatched junction bases: 10. Filled out from reference TRBV7-3 and TRBJ1-2, the complete variable domain reads GAGVSQTPSNKVTEKGKYVELRCDPISGHTALYWYRQSLGQGPEFLIYFQGTGAADDSGLPNDRFFAVRPEGSVSTLKIQRTERGDSAVYLCASTGGQGDKGYTFGSGTRLTVV.

This clone was recorded only once. V gene TRBV5-1 combines with J gene TRBJ2-2; the D gene is possibly TRBD2 (7 bases). The CDR3 loop spans 15 amino acids. CDR1 is SGHRS and CDR2 is YFSETQ in the germline V gene. V was clipped by 2 bases and J by 0 bases, with 8 bases between them. Here the CDR3 DNA reads TGCGCCAGCAGCTTAGGGGGGGCGAACACCGGGGAGCTGTTTTTT. Encoded protein: CASSLGGANTGELFF.

This chain links TRBV15 with TRBJ1-5; maybe TRBD1 (6 bases). The V end was cut by 4 bases, the J end by 3 bases, with 13 bases between. CDR1 is LNHNV, CDR2 YYDKDF, per germline (reference sequence). The CDR3 has 15 amino acids. The CDR3 bases are TGTGCCACCAGCAAGCAGGGGTTCGACAATCAGCCCCAGCATTTT. It yields the protein CATSKQGFDNQPQHF.

The chain carries TRBV28 and TRBJ1-1, with D hard to call. Germline-derived CDR1 and CDR2 are MDHEN and SYDVKM. Trimming took 2 bases from V and 0 from J, leaving 4 bases between them. CDR3 length: 13 amino acids. This CDR3 is CASSLPVNTEAFF. The CDR3 coding sequence is TGTGCCAGCAGTTTACCTGTGAACACTGAAGCTTTCTTT.

This clone was recorded only once. CDR3 nucleotides: TGTGCCAGCAGCTCGGGAGGGCTTTATGGCTACACCTTC. Encoded protein: CASSSGGLYGYTF. This chain uses TRBV5-4 with TRBJ1-2; D ambiguous. Germline V lookup: CDR1 SGHNT, CDR2 YYREEE (reference sequence). This CDR3 has 13 amino acids. V lost 3 bases and J lost 5, with 11 bases in between.

This clone was seen at least ten times. The gene calls are TRBV5-6 and TRBJ2-7; 10 bases align to TRBD1. CDR3 size: 14 residues. Germline V gives CDR1 SGHDT, CDR2 YYEEEE. Trimming cost V 2 bases and J 3 bases; bases outside gene matches: 2. The CDR3 loop is CASSLDRGLYEQYF. The CDR3 coding sequence is TGTGCCAGCAGCTTAGACAGGGGGCTCTACGAGCAGTACTTC.

Notes on this clone: One end of the junction varies from germline; a read error may be responsible. The chain links TRBV7-7 to TRBJ2-5, with TRBD1 matching over 7 bases. This CDR3 has 14 residues. CDR1 is SSHAT, CDR2 FNYEAQ, per germline (reference sequence). This chain's CDR3 is CASSPGTAEETQYF. The CDR3 coding sequence is TGTGCTAGCAGCCCCGGGACAGCAGAAGAGACCCAGTACTTC.

This sequence joins TRBV28 and TRBJ2-1; TRBD2 might be the D (6 bases). This CDR3 region has 17 residues. Germline V CDR1 and CDR2: MDHEN, SYDVKM. V lost 7 bases, J lost 0 bases, and 19 bases lay in between. The CDR3 DNA follows: TGTGCCAGCATCCCTCCCTCACGGGGGAGCTCCTACAATGAGCAGTTCTTC. Its protein is CASIPPSRGSSYNEQFF.

The J gene is TRBJ2-7, the V gene TRBV18; D is uncertain. The ends were cut back, 1 base at V and 7 bases at J, with 8 bases in the middle. Germline values: CDR1 KGHSH, CDR2 LQKENI. The CDR3 loop spans 12 amino acids. DNA of the CDR3: TGTGCCAGCTCACCACGGGCAGGAGAGCAGTACTTC. As protein: CASSPRAGEQYF.

This clone was picked up a small number of times. The gene calls are TRBV28 and TRBJ1-3, with D tentatively TRBD1 (5 bases). V lost 4 bases and J 0 bases, leaving 10 bases between the germline ends. Looked up from germline, CDR1 is MDHEN and CDR2 is SYDVKM. This CDR3 is built from 15 residues. The CDR3 DNA reads as TGTGCCAGCAGTTCACAGGCGAGCTCTGGAAACACCATATATTTT. It codes for CASSSQASSGNTIYF. The whole variable domain, remainder taken from reference TRBV28 and TRBJ1-3, is DVKVTQSSRYLVKRTGEKVFLECVQDMDHENMFWYRQDPGLGLRLIYFSYDVKMKEKGDIPEGYSVSREKKERFSLILESASTNQTSMYLCASSSQASSGNTIYFGEGSWLTVV.